The rows below give T cell receptor beta chains drawn from one sample of a study of T cell changes during pregnancy in multiple sclerosis. Here immunoSEQ multiplex PCR was the method, and the copy in TCRdb shows in-frame clones only, minus some. The repertoire consists of about 50,000 clones, with 80% to 95% occurring once and the leading ten covering nearly 0.4%. Material: CD4+ T cells from peripheral blood mononuclear cells, obtained after pregnancy. These receptors came from a female donor with multiple sclerosis, enrolled in a pregnancy study. Each CDR3 is given with its conserved first and last residue. The D gene is left open where the match is weak. Size is omitted from some rows. Given values are once, few, many or a class for expanded clones.

cdr3_length j_call d_call v_call clone_size cdr3_aa cdr3_nt
16 TRBJ2-1 TRBD2 TRBV19 . CASSTYSGSSYNEQFF TGTGCCAGTAGTACTTATAGCGGGAGCTCCTACAATGAGCAGTTCTTC
14 TRBJ1-1 TRBD1 TRBV29-1 . CSVGVGTGRAEAFF TGCAGCGTTGGGGTTGGGACAGGGCGCGCTGAAGCTTTCTTT
12 TRBJ1-5 . TRBV11-2 . CASSTGNQPQHF TGTGCCAGCAGCACAGGGAATCAGCCCCAGCATTTT
13 TRBJ1-1 . TRBV11-3 . CASRQGGGTEAFF TGTGCCAGCAGACAGGGCGGGGGCACTGAAGCTTTCTTT
11 TRBJ2-3 . TRBV7-2 . CASGAGDTQYF TGTGCCAGCGGCGCGGGGGATACGCAGTATTTT
14 TRBJ1-2 TRBD1 TRBV6-5 . CASSYDRGDYGYTF TGTGCCAGCAGTTACGACAGGGGTGACTATGGCTACACCTTC
15 TRBJ2-7 TRBD1 TRBV6-5 . CASRERQGALREQYF TGTGCCAGCAGGGAGAGACAGGGGGCGCTTCGAGAGCAGTACTTC
19 TRBJ2-2 TRBD2 TRBV27 . CASSLLREGLGEGSGELFF TGTGCCAGCAGTTTATTGCGGGAGGGCCTAGGAGAAGGTTCCGGGGAGCTGTTTTTT
15 TRBJ2-7 TRBD1 TRBV13 . CASSASDRASYEQYF TGTGCCAGCAGCGCCTCGGACAGGGCATCCTACGAGCAGTACTTC
15 TRBJ2-4 . TRBV2 . CASSEPGVAKNIQYF TGTGCCAGCAGTGAGCCCGGGGTCGCCAAAAACATTCAGTACTTC
17 TRBJ2-3 TRBD2 TRBV9 . CASSASPGLALADTQYF TGTGCCAGCAGCGCCTCGCCGGGACTAGCGCTCGCAGATACGCAGTATTTT
14 TRBJ1-2 . TRBV30 . CAWSMLQGMSGYTF TGTGCCTGGAGTATGCTACAGGGAATGAGCGGCTACACCTTC
15 TRBJ1-5 . TRBV27 . CASSLVQGSNQPQHF TGTGCCAGCAGTTTGGTTCAGGGCAGCAATCAGCCCCAGCATTTT
12 TRBJ1-1 . TRBV29-1 once CSVSPGRTEAFF TGCAGCGTTTCCCCAGGCCGCACTGAAGCTTTCTTT
15 TRBJ2-1 . TRBV14 . CASSSRDIRYNEQFF TGTGCCAGCAGCTCCCGGGACATACGGTACAATGAGCAGTTCTTC
16 TRBJ1-2 TRBD1 TRBV27 . CASSEIQGTSYYGYTF TGTGCCAGCAGTGAAATACAGGGGACGTCATACTATGGCTACACCTTC
14 TRBJ2-2 TRBD1 TRBV19 . CASRTGQNTGELFF TGTGCCAGTAGGACAGGGCAAAACACCGGGGAGCTGTTTTTT
12 TRBJ2-7 . TRBV6-5 . CASLDTTYEQYF TGTGCCAGCCTGGACACAACCTACGAGCAGTACTTC
15 TRBJ2-7 TRBD2 TRBV18 . CASSPELADPYEQYF TGTGCCAGCTCCCCCGAGCTAGCGGACCCCTACGAGCAGTACTTC
15 TRBJ2-1 . TRBV11-2 . CASSLDRGSNNEQFF TGTGCCAGCAGCTTAGACAGGGGAAGTAACAATGAGCAGTTCTTC
15 TRBJ1-5 TRBD1 TRBV18 . CASSPRTGGFQPQHF TGTGCCAGCTCACCACGAACAGGGGGCTTTCAGCCCCAGCATTTT
17 TRBJ2-5 TRBD1 TRBV27 . CASSSGQGRPSQETQYF TGTGCCAGCAGTTCGGGACAGGGGAGACCCTCCCAAGAGACCCAGTACTTC
15 TRBJ2-2 . TRBV5-1 . CASSLAGGRNGELFF TGCGCCAGCAGCTTGGCAGGGGGGCGCAACGGGGAGCTGTTTTTT
14 TRBJ1-5 . TRBV6-6 . CASRTGNSNQPQHF TGTGCCAGTCGGACGGGGAATAGCAATCAGCCCCAGCATTTT
13 TRBJ1-2 . TRBV5-4 once CASSQGSRMDYTF TGTGCCAGCAGCCAGGGTTCGCGAATGGACTACACCTTC
10 TRBJ2-7 . TRBV2 . CASSIYEQYF TGTGCCAGCAGCATCTACGAGCAGTACTTC
14 TRBJ1-5 . TRBV19 . CASRNMNYDRRQHF TGTGCCAGTAGGAACATGAATTACGACAGGAGGCAGCATTTT
14 TRBJ1-2 . TRBV30 few CAWIAQPTNYGYTF TGTGCCTGGATAGCGCAGCCAACTAACTATGGCTACACCTTC
14 TRBJ2-2 TRBD2 TRBV10-1 . CASSLGGSTGELFF TGCGCCAGCAGCCTCGGGGGGTCCACCGGGGAGCTGTTTTTT
14 TRBJ1-3 TRBD1 TRBV10-2 . CASSLTGAGNTIYF TGCGCCAGCAGTCTGACAGGGGCTGGAAACACCATATATTTT
13 TRBJ1-2 TRBD1 TRBV5-4 . CASSSQGAPPSTF TGTGCCAGCAGCTCTCAGGGGGCGCCCCCTAGCACCTTC
17 TRBJ2-1 . TRBV11-3 once CASSSQTTSELYNEQFF TGTGCCAGCAGCTCCCAAACCACTTCCGAGTTATACAATGAGCAGTTCTTC
16 TRBJ2-3 . TRBV5-4 . CASSLGAGLSTDTQYF TGTGCCAGCAGCTTAGGGGCGGGATTGAGCACAGATACGCAGTATTTT
13 TRBJ2-7 TRBD1 TRBV27 . CASRETGGREQYF TGTGCCAGCAGAGAGACAGGGGGCCGGGAGCAGTACTTC
13 TRBJ2-7 . TRBV6-1 . CASRGQTSYEQYF TGTGCCAGCAGAGGACAGACCTCCTACGAGCAGTACTTC
12 TRBJ2-2 . TRBV18 . CASSTGYGELFF TGTGCCAGCTCAACGGGGTACGGGGAGCTGTTTTTT
17 TRBJ2-2 . TRBV5-1 . CASSLAGTKGRTGELFF TGCGCCAGCAGCTTGGCCGGTACAAAAGGGAGGACCGGGGAGCTGTTTTTT
16 TRBJ2-7 TRBD1 TRBV28 . CASTPSPGTGVGEQYF TGTGCCAGCACCCCAAGCCCGGGGACAGGGGTAGGCGAGCAGTACTTC
15 TRBJ2-7 TRBD2 TRBV4-2 . CASSQVTSGREEQYF TGTGCCAGCAGCCAAGTAACTAGCGGGAGGGAGGAGCAGTACTTC
12 TRBJ2-7 . TRBV10-3 . CAISESRGEQYF TGTGCCATCAGTGAGTCGCGGGGCGAGCAGTACTTC
14 TRBJ1-1 . TRBV18 . CASSPQTRNTEAFF TGTGCCAGCTCACCACAGACAAGAAACACTGAAGCTTTCTTT
14 TRBJ2-3 . TRBV5-1 . CASSSTQGTDTQYF TGCGCCAGCAGCTCCACGCAGGGGACAGATACGCAGTATTTT
16 TRBJ2-7 TRBD1 TRBV4-2 . CASSQDLGQGNYEQYF TGTGCCAGCAGCCAAGATCTGGGACAGGGAAATTACGAGCAGTACTTC
14 TRBJ2-7 TRBD2 TRBV29-1 . CSVILAGGGSGQYF TGCAGCGTGATACTAGCGGGAGGGGGCTCCGGGCAGTACTTC
15 TRBJ1-5 TRBD1 TRBV6-1 . CASRGTGSLNQPQHF TGTGCCAGCAGGGGGACAGGGTCCCTCAATCAGCCCCAGCATTTT
17 TRBJ2-3 TRBD1 TRBV6-1 . CASSDQSRTGSRDTQYF TGTGCCAGCAGTGATCAGAGTCGGACAGGCTCAAGAGATACGCAGTATTTT
16 TRBJ1-6 . TRBV6-1 . CASSDRHSSYNSPLHF TGTGCCAGCAGTGACAGACACAGCTCCTATAATTCACCCCTCCACTTT
15 TRBJ1-1 TRBD1 TRBV6-5 . CASRIARQGSTEAFF TGTGCCAGCAGGATCGCTCGACAGGGCAGCACTGAAGCTTTCTTT
15 TRBJ2-5 . TRBV30 . CAWSVGTDARVSQYF TGTGCCTGGAGCGTCGGGACTGACGCAAGAGTGTCCCAGTACTTC